This T cell receptor (beta chain) was recorded in a study of identical twins. Whole-study results and caveats: In zero-insertion analyses, partial confounding could arise from invariant MAIT and iNKT cells. Whereas memory repertoires showed no such difference, abundant cord blood beta clonotypes carried fewer insertions.

This CDR3 contains 17 residues. J was trimmed by 2 bases and V by 1 base; bases with no gene match: 9. In germline, CDR1 is SGHAT, CDR2 FQNNGV. The sample holds a few counts of this clonotype. What it binds is not known. TCRdb redid the calling of the 5' RACE reads with MiXCR, one entry per CDR3 protein. Here the sample spans about 810,000 distinct CDR3 sequences, 10% to 15% being singletons. These data also featured in a second study, about yellow fever vaccine responses in identical twins. In that study: Twins reportedly had a vaccine T cell response that seemed partly convergent, partly personalized.

The sequence was obtained from a woman aged 18-29 years in good health. This chain uses TRBV11-2 with TRBJ2-7, with 9 bases that match TRBD2. Input material: PBMCs. The CDR3 DNA reads as TGTGCCAGCAGCTTAGGGCCCACTAGCGGGCCCGCCTACGAGCAGTACTTC. This sequence encodes CASSLGPTSGPAYEQYF.